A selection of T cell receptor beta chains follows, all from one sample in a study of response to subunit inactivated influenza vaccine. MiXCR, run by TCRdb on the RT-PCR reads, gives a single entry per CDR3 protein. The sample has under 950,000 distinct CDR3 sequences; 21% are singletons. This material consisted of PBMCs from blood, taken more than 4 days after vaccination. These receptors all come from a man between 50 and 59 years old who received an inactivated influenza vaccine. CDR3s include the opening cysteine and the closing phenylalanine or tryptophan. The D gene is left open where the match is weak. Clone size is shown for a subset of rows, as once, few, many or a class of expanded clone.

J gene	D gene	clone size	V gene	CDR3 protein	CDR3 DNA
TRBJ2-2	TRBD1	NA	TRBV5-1	CASSGGQGTAGELFF	TGCGCCAGCAGCGGGGGACAGGGCACGGCGGGGGAGCTGTTTTTT
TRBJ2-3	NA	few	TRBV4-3	CASSQGGEGGRTQYF	TGCGCCAGCAGCCAAGGCGGAGAGGGGGGGCGTACGCAGTATTTT
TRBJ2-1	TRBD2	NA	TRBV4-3	CASSQNPYSSGNNEQFF	TGCGCCAGCAGCCAAAATCCATATTCTAGCGGAAACAATGAGCAGTTCTTC
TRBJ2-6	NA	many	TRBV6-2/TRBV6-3	CASSMGGGANVLTF	TGTGCCAGCAGCATGGGCGGTGGGGCCAACGTCCTGACTTTC
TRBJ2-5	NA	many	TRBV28	CASRDGHIIGDQETQYF	TGTGCCAGCAGGGATGGCCATATAATTGGAGACCAAGAGACCCAGTACTTC
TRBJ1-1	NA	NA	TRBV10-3	CAISVLVNTEAFF	TGTGCCATCAGTGTTCTGGTGAACACTGAAGCTTTCTTT
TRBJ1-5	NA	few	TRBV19	CASSIVDGPQHF	TGTGCCAGTAGTATAGTAGACGGGCCCCAGCATTTT
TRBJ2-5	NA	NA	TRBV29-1	CSVDRDGTRETQYF	TGCAGCGTCGACCGGGACGGAACGAGGGAGACCCAGTACTTC
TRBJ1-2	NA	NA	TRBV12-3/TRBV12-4	CASGKPSRHGYTF	TGTGCCAGCGGCAAACCCAGCCGTCATGGCTACACCTTC
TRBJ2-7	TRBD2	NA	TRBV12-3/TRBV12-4	CASSPRPGGRYEQYF	TGTGCCAGCAGTCCCCGCCCGGGCGGGAGGTACGAGCAGTACTTC
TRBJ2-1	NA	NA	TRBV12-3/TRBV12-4	CASTLGPQGRDEQFF	TGTGCCAGCACCTTGGGACCTCAGGGACGGGATGAGCAGTTCTTC
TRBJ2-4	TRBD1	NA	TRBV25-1	CASSEAGTGLAKNIQYF	TGTGCCAGCAGTGAGGCCGGGACAGGTCTAGCCAAAAACATTCAGTACTTC
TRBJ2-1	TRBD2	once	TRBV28	CASSLPGLLNEQFF	TGTGCCAGCAGTTTACCGGGACTACTGAATGAGCAGTTCTTC
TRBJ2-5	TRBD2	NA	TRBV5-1	CASSWGSGAQETQYF	TGCGCCAGCAGCTGGGGTAGCGGGGCCCAAGAGACCCAGTACTTC
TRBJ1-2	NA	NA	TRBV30	CAWRRLGYGYTF	TGTGCCTGGAGACGGCTGGGGTATGGCTACACCTTC
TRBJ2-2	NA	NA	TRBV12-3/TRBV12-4	CAIPLAGPGELFF	TGTGCCATCCCCCTTGCAGGTCCCGGGGAGCTGTTTTTT
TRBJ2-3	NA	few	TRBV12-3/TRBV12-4	CASSPRPLAFGTDTQYF	TGTGCCAGCAGTCCGCGACCCCTAGCGTTCGGCACAGATACGCAGTATTTT
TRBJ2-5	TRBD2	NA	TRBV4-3	CASSQAVAGVETQYF	TGCGCCAGCAGCCAAGCGGTAGCGGGAGTCGAGACCCAGTACTTC
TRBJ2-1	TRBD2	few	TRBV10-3	CATSVGGSRNEQFF	TGTGCCACCTCTGTTGGCGGGAGTCGCAATGAGCAGTTCTTC
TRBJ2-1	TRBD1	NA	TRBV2	CASRPTGVPYNEQFF	TGTGCCAGCAGGCCTACAGGGGTCCCCTACAATGAGCAGTTCTTC
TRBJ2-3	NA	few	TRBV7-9	CASSLIPQAQYF	TGTGCCAGCAGCTTAATCCCCCAAGCGCAGTATTTT
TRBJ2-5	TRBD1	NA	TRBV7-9	CASSPDRGLYQETQYF	TGTGCCAGCAGCCCGGACAGGGGTCTCTACCAAGAGACCCAGTACTTC
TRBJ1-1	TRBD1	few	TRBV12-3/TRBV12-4	CASSPGQGRGNTEAFF	TGTGCCAGCAGTCCAGGACAGGGGAGGGGGAACACTGAAGCTTTCTTT
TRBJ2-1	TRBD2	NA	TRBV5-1	CASSFWTSGRARYNEQFF	TGCGCCAGCAGCTTCTGGACTAGCGGGAGGGCCCGATACAATGAGCAGTTCTTC
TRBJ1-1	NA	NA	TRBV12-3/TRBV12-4	CASSYKPHETFF	TGTGCCAGCAGTTACAAACCCCATGAGACTTTCTTT
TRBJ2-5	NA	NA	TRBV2	CASSIGVLGSIQETQYF	TGTGCCAGCAGTATAGGAGTCTTAGGATCCATACAAGAGACCCAGTACTTC
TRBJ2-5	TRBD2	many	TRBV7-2	CASSSGTAKETQYF	TGTGCCAGCAGCAGCGGGACGGCCAAAGAGACCCAGTACTTC
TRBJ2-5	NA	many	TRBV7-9	CASSTGSGETQYF	TGTGCCAGCAGCACGGGGTCGGGAGAGACCCAGTACTTC
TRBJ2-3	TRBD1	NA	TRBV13	CASSLGVTGGTTSLLDTQYF	TGTGCCAGCAGCTTAGGCGTGACAGGGGGCACAACAAGTCTATTAGATACGCAGTATTTT
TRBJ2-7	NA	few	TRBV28	CASSTGNYEQYF	TGTGCCAGCAGCACAGGGAACTACGAGCAGTACTTC
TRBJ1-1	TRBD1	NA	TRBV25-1	CASSEAQGAGTEAFF	TGTGCCAGCAGTGAGGCACAGGGGGCGGGCACTGAAGCTTTCTTT
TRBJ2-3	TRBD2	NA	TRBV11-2	CASSSGLAGDRSTDTQYF	TGTGCCAGCAGCTCGGGACTAGCGGGGGATAGAAGCACAGATACGCAGTATTTT
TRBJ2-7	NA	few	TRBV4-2	CASSRTGAQSYEQYF	TGTGCCAGCAGCCGAACGGGGGCACAGTCCTACGAGCAGTACTTC
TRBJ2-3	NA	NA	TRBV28	CASSPIDFPRKSSTDTQYF	TGTGCCAGCTCCCCGATAGATTTTCCCAGGAAATCTAGCACAGATACGCAGTATTTT
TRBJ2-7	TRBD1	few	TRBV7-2	CASSLGGMGRGYEQYF	TGTGCCAGCAGCTTAGGGGGGATGGGCAGGGGGTACGAGCAGTACTTC
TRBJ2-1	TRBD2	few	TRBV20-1	CSAKGTSGRAGQFF	TGCAGTGCCAAAGGCACTAGCGGGAGGGCCGGACAGTTCTTC
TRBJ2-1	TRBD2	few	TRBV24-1	CATSDLGLAGANEQFF	TGTGCCACCAGTGATCTGGGACTAGCGGGAGCCAATGAGCAGTTCTTC
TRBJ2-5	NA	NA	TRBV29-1	CSVEDGAWETQYF	TGCAGCGTTGAGGACGGGGCGTGGGAGACCCAGTACTTC
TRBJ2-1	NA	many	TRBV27	CASSSIAATNNEQFF	TGTGCCAGCAGTTCAATAGCGGCTACTAACAATGAGCAGTTCTTC
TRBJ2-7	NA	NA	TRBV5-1	CASSNGQSLVSKYEQYF	TGCGCCAGCAGTAATGGACAGTCTCTGGTGTCTAAGTACGAGCAGTACTTC
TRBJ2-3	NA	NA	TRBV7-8	CASSVTVYHTDTQYF	TGTGCCAGCAGCGTGACAGTTTACCACACAGATACGCAGTATTTT
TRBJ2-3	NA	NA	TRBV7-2	CASSQQRAHSTDTQYF	TGTGCCAGCAGCCAACAGCGGGCCCACAGCACAGATACGCAGTATTTT